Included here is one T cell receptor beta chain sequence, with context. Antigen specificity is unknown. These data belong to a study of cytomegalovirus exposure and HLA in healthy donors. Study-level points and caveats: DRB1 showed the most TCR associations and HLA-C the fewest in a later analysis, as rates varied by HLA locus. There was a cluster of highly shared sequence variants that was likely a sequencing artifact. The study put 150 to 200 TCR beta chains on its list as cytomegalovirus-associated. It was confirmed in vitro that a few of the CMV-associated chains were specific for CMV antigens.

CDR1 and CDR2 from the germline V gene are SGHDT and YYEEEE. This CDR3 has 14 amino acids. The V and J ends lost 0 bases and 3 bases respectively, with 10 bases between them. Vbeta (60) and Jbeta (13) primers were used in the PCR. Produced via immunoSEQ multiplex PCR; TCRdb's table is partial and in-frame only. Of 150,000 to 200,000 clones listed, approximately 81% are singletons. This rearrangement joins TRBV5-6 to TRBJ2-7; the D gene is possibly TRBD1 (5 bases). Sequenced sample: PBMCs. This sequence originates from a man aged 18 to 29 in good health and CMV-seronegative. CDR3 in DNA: TGTGCCAGCAGCTTGGGCCAGGGAATCTACGAGCAGTACTTC. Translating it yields CASSLGQGIYEQYF.